The next 25 T cell receptor beta chains were all read from a single sample in a study of OX40 agonist ivuxolimab in advanced cancers. The table came from immunoSEQ multiplex PCR; TCRdb's copy has only in-frame clones and leaves some out. The sample has about 89,000 clones, under 95% seen once; the top ten hold 0.6% to 0.8%. Sequencing used CD4+ or CD8+ T cells sorted from blood, obtained in a trial of the OX40 agonist ivuxolimab. The receptors stem from an adult with an advanced solid tumor such as melanoma, head and neck, liver or kidney cancer.

The chain is built from TRBV29-1 and TRBJ2-4; TRBD1 or TRBD2 may be the D gene (5 bases each). The CDR3 contains 14 residues. The V and J ends lost 0 bases and 7 bases respectively, with 13 bases between them. Germline CDR1 reads SQVTM; CDR2 reads ANQGSEA. CDR3 DNA: TGCAGCGTTGAAGATCAAACTTGGGGGAACATTCAGTACTTC. Its translation is CSVEDQTWGNIQYF.

This clone has only a few counts. The chain links TRBV5-5 to TRBJ1-2; 9 nucleotides align to TRBD1. Losses at the gene ends were 4 bases for V and 1 base for J; bases not matched to a gene: 5. CDR1 and CDR2 from the germline V gene are SGHKS and YYEKEE (reference sequence). This CDR3 contains 15 residues. In DNA, the CDR3 is TGTGCCAGCAGCCTAGGGACAGGGTTTAACTATGGCTACACCTTC. It is translated as CASSLGTGFNYGYTF.

The chain joins TRBV11-2 to TRBJ2-7, with D tentatively TRBD1 (6 bases). Germline V gives CDR1 SGHAT, CDR2 FQNNGV. CDR3 size: 14 residues. Trimming took off 1 base at V and 3 bases at J, with 10 bases between the two ends. The CDR3 nucleotides read TGTGCCAGCAGCTTAGGGACAGCCTACTACGAGCAGTACTTC. Translated, it gives CASSLGTAYYEQYF.

The table lists this clone with a count of one. The chain employs TRBV27 and TRBJ1-1, with D tentatively TRBD1 (6 bases). The germline V and J ends were trimmed by 2 bases and 1 base, with 11 bases remaining between them. This CDR3 comprises 15 residues. Looked up from germline, CDR1 is MNHEY and CDR2 is SMNVEV (reference sequence). This chain's CDR3 is CASSLGGGQNTEAFF. The CDR3, as DNA: TGTGCCAGCAGTTTAGGGGGGGGGCAGAACACTGAAGCTTTCTTT.

V is TRBV2 and J is TRBJ2-3; TRBD2 matches 7 bases. The CDR3 extends over 15 amino acids. Germline values: CDR1 SNHLY, CDR2 FYNNEI. The V gene end was trimmed by 1 base and the J gene end by 9 bases; junction bases not matched to a gene: 10. The CDR3: CASSEESAGDDTQYF. CDR3 DNA sequence: TGTGCCAGCAGTGAAGAGTCTGCGGGAGACGACACGCAGTATTTT. The whole variable domain, filled in from reference TRBV2 and TRBJ2-3, reads EPEVTQTPSHQVTQMGQEVILRCVPISNHLYFYWYRQILGQKVEFLVSFYNNEISEKSEIFDDQFSVERPDGSNFTLKIRSTKLEDSAMYFCASSEESAGDDTQYFGPGTRLTVL.

For the CDR3, the DNA is TGTGCCAGCAGTTACCTAGCGGGGGGTTACGAGCAGTACTTC. Translating it yields CASSYLAGGYEQYF. V and J are TRBV6-5 and TRBJ2-7; 11 bases align to TRBD2. The CDR3 loop spans 14 amino acids. Germline values: CDR1 MNHEY, CDR2 SVGAGI. V shed 2 bases, J shed 4 bases, and the junction held 1 base outside the gene matches.

This clone was seen a handful of times. The chain is built from TRBV11-2 and TRBJ2-2; 8 bases fit TRBD2. The trim removed 3 bases at V and 0 bases at J, leaving 3 bases unmatched. This CDR3 contains 16 residues. Germline V gives CDR1 SGHAT, CDR2 FQNNGV. The CDR3 loop is CASSFRLAPNTGELFF. The CDR3 DNA reads as TGTGCCAGCAGCTTTAGACTAGCGCCGAACACCGGGGAGCTGTTTTTT. Filled out from reference TRBV11-2 and TRBJ2-2, the complete variable domain reads EAGVAQSPRYKIIEKRQSVAFWCNPISGHATLYWYQQILGQGPKLLIQFQNNGVVDDSQLPKDRFSAERLKGVDSTLKIQPAKLEDSAVYLCASSFRLAPNTGELFFGEGSRLTVL.

The chain uses TRBV4-1 and TRBJ1-1; D uncertain. Germline assignment: CDR1 MGHRA and CDR2 YSYEKL. The V and J ends lost 1 base and 1 base respectively, with 10 bases between them. CDR3 length equals 15 residues. Written as DNA, the CDR3 is TGCGCCAGCAGCCAAGCTTCTTTGGGGAACACTGAAGCTTTCTTT. Its translation: CASSQASLGNTEAFF.

The V call is TRBV9, the J call TRBJ2-2, with 8 bases aligning to TRBD1. Germline lookup yields CDR1 SGDLS and CDR2 YYNGEE. The CDR3 spans 14 residues. J gave up 5 bases and V 1 base, and 1 base lay outside the gene matches. The CDR3 reads CASSVQGATGELFF. The CDR3 coding sequence is TGTGCCAGCAGCGTACAGGGGGCGACCGGGGAGCTGTTTTTT.

The chain carries TRBV6-6 and TRBJ1-5, with a weak D call TRBD1 (5 bases). Between the trimmed V and J ends, which lost 4 bases and 5 bases, there was a span of 12 bases. CDR1 and CDR2 (germline): MNHNY, SVGAGI (reference sequence). The CDR3 runs 14 residues. CDR3 protein: CASSLERGYQPQHF. CDR3 sequence (DNA): TGTGCCAGCAGTTTAGAAAGGGGTTATCAGCCCCAGCATTTT.

The V and J genes are TRBV9 and TRBJ1-2; no clear D. Germline V gene lookup returns CDR1 SGDLS and CDR2 YYNGEE. With 0 bases removed from V and 5 bases from J, the gap between germline ends came to 11 bases. The CDR3 covers 14 residues. Written as DNA, the CDR3 is TGTGCCAGCAGCGTAGATGTTATGAGTTATGGCTACACCTTC. Translating gives CASSVDVMSYGYTF.

The chain carries TRBV6-6 and TRBJ1-1; D possibly corresponds to TRBD1 (6 bases). The V end lost 2 bases, the J end lost 5 bases, and 9 bases lay between the germline ends. The germline V gene encodes CDR1 MNHNY and CDR2 SVGAGI (reference sequence). This CDR3 has 13 amino acids. The CDR3 is CASSYNRETEAFF. The CDR3 region has the DNA TGTGCCAGCAGTTACAACAGGGAAACTGAAGCTTTCTTT.

This clone occurred once. The rearrangement uses TRBV14 and TRBJ2-2; D uncertain. This CDR3 has 12 amino acids. In germline, CDR1 is SGHDN, CDR2 FVKESK. Trimming removed 4 bases from V and 9 bases from J, with 9 bases in between. The CDR3 sequence is CASSLLPRELFF. For the CDR3, the DNA is TGTGCCAGCAGCCTCCTCCCCAGGGAGCTGTTTTTT.

The chain uses TRBV19 and TRBJ1-1, with D possibly TRBD1 on 5 matching bases. The CDR3 is 15 residues long. Between the trimmed V and J ends, which lost 8 bases and 0 bases, there was a span of 16 bases. Per germline, CDR1 LNHDA and CDR2 SQIVND (reference sequence). The CDR3 loop reads CASRVGVKMNTEAFF. The CDR3 coding sequence is TGTGCCAGTCGGGTAGGGGTGAAAATGAACACTGAAGCTTTCTTT.

The count of this clone is one. The genes are TRBV5-1 and TRBJ1-1; TRBD1 might be the D (5 bases). Germline V gene sequence: CDR1 SGHRS, CDR2 YFSETQ. This CDR3 is built from 14 residues. Trimming removed 3 bases at V and 7 bases at J, with 16 bases between. Here the CDR3 DNA reads TGCGCCAGCAGCTCCGGGACGGGACTATTTGAAGCTTTCTTT. This gives the protein CASSSGTGLFEAFF. The full variable domain, rest sourced from reference TRBV5-1 and TRBJ1-1, is KAGVTQTPRYLIKTRGQQVTLSCSPISGHRSVSWYQQTPGQGLQFLFEYFSETQRNKGNFPGRFSGRQFSNSRSEMNVSTLELGDSALYLCASSSGTGLFEAFFGQGTRLTVV.

In nucleotides, the CDR3 is TGTGCCAGCAGCACAGGACAGGTTGACTACGAGCAGTACTTC. Translated, it gives CASSTGQVDYEQYF. V and J are TRBV9 and TRBJ2-7; 7 bases are a match to TRBD1. Per the germline V gene, CDR1 is SGDLS and CDR2 is YYNGEE. V lost 4 bases, J lost 3 bases, and 7 bases stayed unmatched. The CDR3 loop spans 14 amino acids. Variable domain in full (rest from reference TRBV9 and TRBJ2-7): DSGVTQTPKHLITATGQRVTLRCSPRSGDLSVYWYQQSLDQGLQFLIQYYNGEERAKGNILERFSAQQFPDLHSELNLSSLELGDSALYFCASSTGQVDYEQYFGPGTRLTVT.

The chain employs TRBV18 and TRBJ2-7, with TRBD2 identical over 12 bases. The CDR3 contains 17 residues. The germline V gene has CDR1 KGHSH and CDR2 LQKENI. V lost 1 base to trimming and J lost 5 bases; unmatched junction nucleotides: 9. CDR3 nucleotides: TGTGCCAGCTCACCACGCTCTGCTAGCGGGAGGGCCCACGAGCAGTACTTC. Residues: CASSPRSASGRAHEQYF.

This clone was detected only once. CDR3 in DNA: TGTGCCAGCAGTTTATACAGGGACGGCATGGAGCAGTACTTC. It specifies CASSLYRDGMEQYF. The V gene is TRBV28, the J gene TRBJ2-7, with TRBD1 as a possible D gene (6 bases). The CDR3 sequence is 14 residues long. Deletions cut 1 base from V and 7 bases from J, with 14 bases between. CDR1 and CDR2 (germline): MDHEN, SYDVKM.

The rearrangement links TRBV6-6 to TRBJ2-6; TRBD1 agrees at 7 bases. CDR1 and CDR2 (germline): MNHNY, SVGAGI (reference sequence). The CDR3 has 16 residues. With 6 bases clipped from V and 1 base from J, the junction kept 6 bases outside the gene matches. Here the CDR3 DNA reads TGTGCCAGCAGAAAGACAGGGCCATCTGGGGCCAACGTCCTGACTTTC. Protein: CASRKTGPSGANVLTF.

CDR3 loop: CASSPTYRDGYEQYF. In nucleotides, the CDR3 is TGTGCCAGCTCCCCTACGTACAGGGATGGCTACGAGCAGTACTTC. J is TRBJ2-7 and V is TRBV18, with a tentative D call TRBD1 (6 bases). Per germline, CDR1 KGHSH and CDR2 LQKENI. There are 15 residues in the CDR3. V was shortened by 6 bases and J by 3 bases, with 18 bases between the two germline ends.

In this sample, this clone turned up a few times. The rearrangement links TRBV27 to TRBJ2-7; D might be TRBD2 (5 bases). V was shortened by 3 bases and J by 0 bases, with 9 bases between the two germline ends. The germline CDR1 and CDR2 sequences are MNHEY and SMNVEV (reference sequence). The CDR3 has 14 amino acids. CDR3 protein: CASSFLRDSYEQYF. The DNA for the CDR3 is TGTGCCAGCAGTTTTTTGAGGGACTCCTACGAGCAGTACTTC.

The chain is built from TRBV28 and TRBJ2-3; D is possibly TRBD2 (6 bases). CDR1 is MDHEN and CDR2 is SYDVKM in the germline V gene. With 6 bases removed from V and 1 base from J, the gap between germline ends came to 14 bases. CDR3 length: 15 residues. The CDR3, as DNA: TGTGCCAGCAGCCCTACGGGGGAGGGCACAGATACGCAGTATTTT. Its translation: CASSPTGEGTDTQYF.

The chain joins TRBV18 to TRBJ2-3; possible D gene TRBD1, 5 bases. The V gene's germline CDR1 is KGHSH and CDR2 LQKENI. V dropped 3 bases and J dropped 0 bases, with 13 bases sitting between them. The CDR3 spans 16 residues. CDR3 nucleotide sequence: TGTGCCAGCTCACCGACAGTAACCACTAGCACAGATACGCAGTATTTT. Protein sequence: CASSPTVTTSTDTQYF.

This chain uses TRBV28 with TRBJ2-5; 15 bases align to TRBD2. Germline V gene sequence: CDR1 MDHEN, CDR2 SYDVKM. V lost 9 bases to trimming and J lost 4 bases; unmatched junction nucleotides: 9. This CDR3 is 16 amino acids long. The CDR3 DNA sequence: TGTGCCAGTGTACTTCCGGGACTAGCGGGAGGAGAGACCCAGTACTTC. This encodes CASVLPGLAGGETQYF.

The chain links TRBV29-1 to TRBJ1-2; TRBD1 agrees at 9 bases. From germline, CDR1 is SQVTM and CDR2 ANQGSEA. The CDR3 runs 14 residues. The V and J ends lost 8 bases and 4 bases, in that order; junction bases with no gene match: 11. CDR3 nucleotides: TGCAGCATAGAAACCGGGACAGGGACCTATGGCTACACCTTC. Its protein is CSIETGTGTYGYTF.